Listed here is a single T cell receptor (beta chain). Its antigen is unknown. These data originate in a study of radiation and T cells in renal cell carcinoma. General study findings and limits: In blood, top tumor clones expanded by 2 weeks, shrinking by 4.

The germline V gene has CDR1 LNHDA and CDR2 SQIVND (reference sequence). V lost 3 bases, J lost 1 base, and 6 bases lay in between. The CDR3 has 14 amino acids. Some clones are missing from TCRdb's copy, which holds only in-frame ones; the method was immunoSEQ multiplex PCR. The top ten hold over 10% of the sample, which has 150,000 to 190,000 clones, roughly 87% seen once. Sample time point: blood 2 weeks post-SBRT. This sample's treatment: 15 Gy SBRT to primary tumor, nephrectomy 4 weeks later. The chain combines TRBV19 with TRBJ2-2; D is ambiguous. The TCR sequence derives from a woman between 45 and 65 years old with renal cell carcinoma. The source material was blood, sampled from a patient whose treatment included radiotherapy and nephrectomy. DNA of the CDR3: TGTGCCAGTAGTATCCCAGGGAACACCGGGGAGCTGTTTTTT. Translating gives CASSIPGNTGELFF. Supplemented by reference TRBV19 and TRBJ2-2, the full variable domain reads DGGITQSPKYLFRKEGQNVTLSCEQNLNHDAMYWYRQDPGQGLRLIYYSQIVNDFQKGDIAEGYSVSREKKESFPLTVTSAQKNPTAFYLCASSIPGNTGELFFGEGSRLTVL.